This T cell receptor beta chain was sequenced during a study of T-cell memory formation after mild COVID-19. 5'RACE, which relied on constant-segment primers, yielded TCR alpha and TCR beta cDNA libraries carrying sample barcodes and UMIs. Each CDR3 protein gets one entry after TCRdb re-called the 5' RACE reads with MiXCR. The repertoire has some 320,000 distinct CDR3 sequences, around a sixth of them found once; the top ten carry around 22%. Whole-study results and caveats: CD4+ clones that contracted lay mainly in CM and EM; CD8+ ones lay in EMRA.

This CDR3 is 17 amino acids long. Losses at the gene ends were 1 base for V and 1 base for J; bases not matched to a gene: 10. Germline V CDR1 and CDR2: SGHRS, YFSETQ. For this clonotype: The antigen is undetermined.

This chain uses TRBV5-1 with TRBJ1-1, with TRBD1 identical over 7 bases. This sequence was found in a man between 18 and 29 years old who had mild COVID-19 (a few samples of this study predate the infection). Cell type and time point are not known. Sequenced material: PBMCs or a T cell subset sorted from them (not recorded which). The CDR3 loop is CASSLLPQGGGNTEAFF. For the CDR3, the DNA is TGCGCCAGCAGCTTGTTGCCCCAGGGGGGAGGGAACACTGAAGCTTTCTTT.